This T cell receptor beta chain was captured by sequencing in a study of T cell responses to AZD1222 COVID-19 vaccine (dated by TCRdb to the early 2020s). Some background on the complete study: Because spike-specific TCR depth and breadth did not differ between the two schedules, AZD1222 recipients who got a second dose at roughly 4 weeks were pooled with those who got a second dose at roughly 12 weeks. TCR sequencing was performed for about 240 trial participants, of whom roughly 200 were given two doses of AZD1222 and around 26 were given two doses of MenACWY control vaccine. Trial participants were enrolled by age into 18-55, 56-69 and 70-plus year subgroups, with roughly 160, 29 and 62 TCR-sequenced participants respectively. Beyond this particular receptor, the publication reports: Because no day 14 peak-response samples were available, repertoires were characterized only after the peak T cell response. Vaccine-associated CD4 TCRs spanned the whole spike protein, with dominant responses in regions 160-218 and 743-854. Reportedly, close to half of the unique spike-specific TCRs recognized epitopes lying outside the regions that are mutated in the B.1.351 and B.1.1.7 variants. After two AZD1222 doses, both the breadth and the depth of spike-specific TCRs were significantly higher than at day 0 and than in MenACWY recipients. Conclusions about previously exposed vaccinees are limited because only a handful of AZD1222 recipients were SARS-CoV-2 seropositive at baseline. In the small 56-69-year group, the increase in depth fell short of significance, most likely because of low power. Participants were mostly white British, with more females than males. The authors suggested clonal diversity may have been underestimated.

The germline V gene (reference sequence) provides CDR1 WNHNN and CDR2 SYGVQD. The cysteine opens and the phenylalanine closes a CDR3 of 14 amino acids. The sequence is cut down to CDR3 DNA, 42 bases in frame from base 1. Trimming costs V 3 bases and J 6 bases, and their ends lie 14 bases apart. The CDR3 regions of human TCRbeta chains were analyzed by immunosequencing. As for how the authors treated the data: TCRs in the repertoires were matched against a reference library of SARS-CoV-2-specific TCRs that had been generated with the MIRA antigen-specificity platform. Breadth was defined as the fraction of unique TCRs that were SARS-CoV-2-associated, and depth was defined as the fraction of total T cells that were SARS-CoV-2-associated. Using the MIRA data, every spike-specific TCR was mapped to the spike region that the TCR reacted to and assigned to either a CD4 or a CD8 class. Log10-transformed breadth and depth values were compared by one-way ANOVA with Sidak's multiple comparisons tests. TCRdb took over this immuneACCESS table, retaining in-frame rearrangements with V and J assigned. Such tables are incomplete; in checked studies, under half of the missing clones stem from an unresolved V gene, and the remainder is unexplained. For V, J and clone size, that table is used; D and trimming come from the DNA. Counted in this sample were 170,000 or so clones; approximately 90% of them appeared once. 2.5% to 3% of the sample belongs to the ten largest clones.

The time point label for this specimen denotes: baseline before first vaccination. Vaccinee samples came from UK trials COV001 and COV002, including a single-blind randomized controlled phase 2/3 trial of AZD1222 (ChAdOx1 nCoV-19) in healthy adults. For TCRbeta chain sequencing, PBMC samples from trial participants were taken at day 0 and at day 28 after the second dose. About this clone: Its antigen remains undetermined. Per-nucleotide qualities are absent, and no much larger clonotype sits a single base away.

The chain was built from TRBV10-1 and TRBJ1-2, with the D gene not clear enough to name. This TCR was recovered from an adult in good health. The sample consisted of peripheral blood, taken on day 0 of AZD1222 vaccination. In nucleotide form, the sequence is TGCGCCAGCAGTGACAACCTAAGGAAGGATGGCTACACCTTC. This is translated as CASSDNLRKDGYTF.